This T cell receptor (beta chain) stems from a study of blood T cell repertoires in COVID-19. Study context: Both acute and convalescent COVID-19 samples were obtained from the United States, Italy and Spain. Sources were T cells, B-cell-depleted T cells, or PBMCs; the material itself was cDNA or gDNA.

Germline V lookup: CDR1 SNHLY, CDR2 FYNNEI. After removal of 4 bases from V and 0 bases from J, the junction contained 8 bases not matched to a gene. CDR3 size: 17 residues. The table lists this clone with a count of one. Per the authors' pipeline: Amplification of reference gene primers was used by the study to estimate nucleated cell counts. This table comes from immunoSEQ multiplex PCR, and its TCRdb copy is limited to in-frame clones, with some not included. D and trimming come from the DNA, and the V and J calls and clone size come from that table. The sample has about 140,000 clones, 80% to 90% seen once.

This chain connects TRBV2 to TRBJ1-5; the match to TRBD1 covers 8 bases. Sequences were obtained from peripheral blood. The receptor comes from a man aged 55 to 70 with active or convalescent COVID-19. DNA for the CDR3: TGTGCCAGCAGTGTCTCCCGGACAGGGAATAGCAATCAGCCCCAGCATTTT. As protein: CASSVSRTGNSNQPQHF.